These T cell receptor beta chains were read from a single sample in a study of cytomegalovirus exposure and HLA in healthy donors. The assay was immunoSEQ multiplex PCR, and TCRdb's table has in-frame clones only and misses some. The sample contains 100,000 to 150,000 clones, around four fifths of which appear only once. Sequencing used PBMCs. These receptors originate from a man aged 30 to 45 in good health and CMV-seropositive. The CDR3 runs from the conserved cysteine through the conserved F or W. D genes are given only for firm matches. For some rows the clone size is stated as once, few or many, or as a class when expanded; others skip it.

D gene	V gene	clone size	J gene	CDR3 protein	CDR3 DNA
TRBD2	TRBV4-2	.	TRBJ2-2	CASSQDRRRLAVNTGELFF	TGTGCCAGCAGCCAAGATCGGAGGCGGCTAGCGGTGAACACCGGGGAGCTGTTTTTT
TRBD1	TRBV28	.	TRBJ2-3	CASSLWSRGPGTQYF	TGTGCCAGCAGTTTATGGTCCAGGGGGCCGGGTACGCAGTATTTT
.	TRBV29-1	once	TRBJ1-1	CSVGQTNTEAFF	TGCAGCGTGGGACAAACGAACACTGAAGCTTTCTTT
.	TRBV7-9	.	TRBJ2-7	CASSPGAEQYF	TGTGCCAGCAGCCCGGGAGCCGAGCAGTACTTC
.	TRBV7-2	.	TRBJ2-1	CASSLSGTPYNEQFF	TGTGCCAGCAGCCTCTCCGGGACTCCCTACAATGAGCAGTTCTTC
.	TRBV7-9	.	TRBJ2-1	CASNGQTSSYNEQFF	TGTGCCAGCAACGGACAGACGAGCTCCTACAATGAGCAGTTCTTC
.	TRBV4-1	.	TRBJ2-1	CASERAPGYNEQFF	TGCGCCAGCGAGCGGGCACCCGGCTACAATGAGCAGTTCTTC
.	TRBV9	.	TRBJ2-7	CASSVAGTSYEQYF	TGTGCCAGCAGCGTCGCAGGTACCAGCTACGAGCAGTACTTC
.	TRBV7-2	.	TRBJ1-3	CASSLNPGLIGDPVNTIYF	TGTGCCAGCAGCTTAAATCCGGGGTTAATCGGAGACCCTGTAAACACCATATATTTT
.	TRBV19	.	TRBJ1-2	CASSIGRVLYGYTF	TGTGCCAGTAGTATAGGCAGGGTACTCTATGGCTACACCTTC
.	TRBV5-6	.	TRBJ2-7	CASSLGGYEQYF	TGTGCCAGCAGTTTGGGAGGCTACGAGCAGTACTTC
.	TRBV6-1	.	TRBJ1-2	CASSEYRYGYTF	TGTGCCAGCAGTGAATATCGCTATGGCTACACCTTC
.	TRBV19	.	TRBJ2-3	CASRRSLDVQGQYF	TGTGCCAGTAGGAGGTCCCTCGACGTCCAAGGCCAGTATTTT
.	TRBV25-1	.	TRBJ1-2	CASRGGLSNYGYTF	TGTGCCAGCAGGGGAGGACTGTCCAACTATGGCTACACCTTC
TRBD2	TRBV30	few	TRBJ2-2	CAWSVPQRETGELFF	TGTGCCTGGAGTGTACCTCAGCGGGAGACCGGGGAGCTGTTTTTT
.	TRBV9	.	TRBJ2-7	CASSASPGLGVEQYF	TGTGCCAGCAGCGCCTCCCCGGGACTTGGGGTCGAGCAGTACTTC
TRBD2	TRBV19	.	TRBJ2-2	CASRLFSSSGRMVGELFF	TGTGCCAGTAGACTATTTTCGTCTAGCGGGAGAATGGTCGGGGAGCTGTTTTTT
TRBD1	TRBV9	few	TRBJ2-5	CASSVLSGTGEETQYF	TGTGCCAGCAGCGTATTATCCGGGACAGGGGAAGAGACCCAGTACTTC
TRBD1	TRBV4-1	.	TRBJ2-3	CASSQGTTGGGTDTQYF	TGCGCCAGCAGCCAGGGCACGACAGGGGGGGGGACAGATACGCAGTATTTT
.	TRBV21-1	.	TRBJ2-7	CASLGGRGYEQYF	TGTGCCAGCCTCGGGGGGCGCGGTTACGAGCAGTACTTC
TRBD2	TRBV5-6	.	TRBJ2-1	CASSLEEREYHNEQFF	TGTGCCAGCAGCTTGGAAGAGCGGGAGTATCACAATGAGCAGTTCTTC
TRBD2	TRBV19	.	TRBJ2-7	CASSVRGGLAPYEQYF	TGTGCCAGTAGTGTGCGCGGAGGACTAGCCCCCTACGAGCAGTACTTC
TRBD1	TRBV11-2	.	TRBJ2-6	CASSLGTGGSGANVLTF	TGTGCCAGCAGCTTGGGGACAGGGGGCTCTGGGGCCAACGTCCTGACTTTC
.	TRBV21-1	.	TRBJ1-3	CASSKEYVGHHSGNTIYF	TGTGCCAGCAGCAAAGAATATGTAGGACACCACTCTGGAAACACCATATATTTT
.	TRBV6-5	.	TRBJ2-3	CASSGLLGSHTQYF	TGTGCCAGCAGTGGTCTACTAGGAAGCCATACGCAGTATTTT
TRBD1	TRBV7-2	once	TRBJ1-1	CASSTGTGGFAEAFF	TGTGCCAGCAGCACTGGGACAGGGGGCTTCGCTGAAGCTTTCTTT
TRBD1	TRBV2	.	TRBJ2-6	CASRDRGQLSGANVLTF	TGTGCCAGCCGGGACAGGGGGCAATTGTCTGGGGCCAACGTCCTGACTTTC
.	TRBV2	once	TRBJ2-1	CASTEGTRYNEQFF	TGTGCCAGCACCGAGGGGACACGTTACAATGAGCAGTTCTTC
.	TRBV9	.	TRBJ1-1	CASSKDRGGNTEAFF	TGTGCCAGCAGCAAAGACCGGGGAGGGAACACTGAAGCTTTCTTT
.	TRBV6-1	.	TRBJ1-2	CASSVSRGPYGYTF	TGTGCCAGCAGTGTATCCAGGGGCCCCTATGGCTACACCTTC
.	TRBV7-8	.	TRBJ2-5	CASSLAVGQETQYF	TGTGCCAGCAGCTTAGCGGTCGGCCAAGAGACCCAGTACTTC
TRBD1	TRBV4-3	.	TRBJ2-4	CASSQRTLGTGGSLAKNIQYF	TGCGCCAGCAGCCAACGAACGCTTGGGACAGGGGGAAGTTTGGCCAAAAACATTCAGTACTTC
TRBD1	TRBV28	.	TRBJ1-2	CASSSNRGYGYTF	TGTGCCAGCAGTTCAAACAGGGGCTATGGCTACACCTTC